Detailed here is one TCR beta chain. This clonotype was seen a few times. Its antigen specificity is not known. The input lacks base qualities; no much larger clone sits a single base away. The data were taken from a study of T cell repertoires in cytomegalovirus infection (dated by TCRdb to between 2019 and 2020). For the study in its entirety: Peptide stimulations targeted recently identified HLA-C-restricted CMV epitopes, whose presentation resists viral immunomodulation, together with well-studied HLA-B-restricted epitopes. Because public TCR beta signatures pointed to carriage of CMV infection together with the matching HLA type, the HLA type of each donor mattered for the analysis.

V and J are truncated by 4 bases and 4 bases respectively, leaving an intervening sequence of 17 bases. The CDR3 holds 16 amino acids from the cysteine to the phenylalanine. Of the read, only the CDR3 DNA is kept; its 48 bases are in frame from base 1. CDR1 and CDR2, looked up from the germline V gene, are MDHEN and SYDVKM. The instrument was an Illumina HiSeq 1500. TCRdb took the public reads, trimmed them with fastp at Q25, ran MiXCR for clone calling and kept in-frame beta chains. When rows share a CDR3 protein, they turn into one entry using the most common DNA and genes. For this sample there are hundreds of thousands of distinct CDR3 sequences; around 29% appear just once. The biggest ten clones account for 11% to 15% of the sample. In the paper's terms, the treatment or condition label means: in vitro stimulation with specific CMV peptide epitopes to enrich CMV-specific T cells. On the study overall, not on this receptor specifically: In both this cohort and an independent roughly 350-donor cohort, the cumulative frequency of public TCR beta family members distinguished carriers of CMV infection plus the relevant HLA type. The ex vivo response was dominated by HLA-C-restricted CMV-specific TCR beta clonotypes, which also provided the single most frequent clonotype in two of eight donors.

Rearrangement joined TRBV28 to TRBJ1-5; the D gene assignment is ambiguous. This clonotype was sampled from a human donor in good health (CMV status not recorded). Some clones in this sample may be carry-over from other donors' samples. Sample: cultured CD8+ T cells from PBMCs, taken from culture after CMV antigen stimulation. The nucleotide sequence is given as TGTGCCAGCAGTTGGAGTCCGGGCTTGTTTAATCAGCCCCAGCATTTT. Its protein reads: CASSWSPGLFNQPQHF.